This TCR beta chain was documented in a study of cytotoxic CD8 clonotypes in ibrutinib-treated CLL. Measured with immunoSEQ multiplex PCR; TCRdb has only the in-frame clones, and not every one. This sample has roughly 300,000 clones, with 65% to 85% found just once. TCR beta libraries used approximately 1.8 micrograms of genomic DNA from cryopreserved PBMCs. Trimming at V came to 4 bases and at J to 0 bases, leaving 21 bases not matched to a gene. Germline CDR1 SGHRS, CDR2 YFSETQ. CDR3 length equals 20 residues. The chain recombines TRBV5-1 with TRBJ1-1; 7 bases align to TRBD1. This TCR came from a human donor with chronic lymphocytic leukemia. The sample in question was PBMCs, obtained at disease progression, from a patient treated with ibrutinib. DNA for the CDR3: TGCGCCAGCAGCCGTCCCAAACGACAGGGAACCGATAAGTTGAACACTGAAGCTTTCTTT. As protein: CASSRPKRQGTDKLNTEAFF.